The sequence of this T cell receptor beta chain was determined in a study of response to subunit inactivated influenza vaccine. Via MiXCR, TCRdb re-called the RT-PCR reads, giving one row per CDR3 protein. The data show just over 300,000 distinct CDR3 sequences, over 20% seen once. Germline CDR1 and CDR2: ENHRY and SYGVKD. The CDR3 runs to 14 residues. The germline V and J ends were trimmed by 10 bases and 2 bases, with 12 bases remaining between them. In its sample, this clonotype was seen many times. Antigen specificity is unknown. Study-level points and caveats: Authors suggested few new T cells are recruited by each seasonal influenza vaccination.

This clonotype originated in a man aged 50-75 years who received an inactivated influenza vaccine. The sequencing used PBMCs from blood, collected approximately 22 months after vaccination. The rearrangement joins TRBV10-3 to TRBJ1-6, with a possible D match to TRBD1 (5 bases). CDR3 sequence reads: CATRDGPYNSPLHF. DNA for the CDR3: TGTGCCACCCGGGACGGCCCCTATAATTCACCCCTCCACTTT.